One and the same sample provided the 2 T cell receptor beta chains below, sequenced in a study of shared clonotypes between healthy human individuals. Sequencing used immunoSEQ multiplex PCR; TCRdb keeps in-frame clones, though not all of them. The sample includes about 2.3 million clones, 85% to 95% of them seen just once. The sample taken for sequencing was naive CD4+ T cells from PBMCs. Specified subset: CD45RA+ positively selected. These receptors were obtained from a man younger than 35 in good health. Some clones in this sample may be carry-over from other donors' samples.

This chain's CDR3 is CASSYSGGRRNNEQFF. CDR3 DNA sequence: TGTGCCAGCAGTTACTCAGGGGGAAGACGGAACAATGAGCAGTTCTTC. The J gene is TRBJ2-1, the V gene TRBV6-6, with D maybe TRBD1 (6 bases). V was shortened by 0 bases and J by 5 bases, with 14 bases between the two germline ends. The CDR3 runs to 16 residues. Germline CDR1 and CDR2: MNHNY and SVGAGI (reference sequence).

A remark on this clone: Other nucleotide sequences in the sample specify the same CDR3. The chain employs TRBV7-2 and TRBJ1-1, with TRBD1 as a possible D gene (5 bases). CDR3 length: 15 amino acids. Trimming took 0 bases from V and 2 from J, leaving 10 bases between them. Germline V gene data show CDR1 as SGHTA and CDR2 as FQGNSA. The CDR3: CASSLAGTANTEAFF. The CDR3 nucleotides read TGTGCCAGCAGCTTAGCCGGGACGGCAAACACTGAAGCTTTCTTT.